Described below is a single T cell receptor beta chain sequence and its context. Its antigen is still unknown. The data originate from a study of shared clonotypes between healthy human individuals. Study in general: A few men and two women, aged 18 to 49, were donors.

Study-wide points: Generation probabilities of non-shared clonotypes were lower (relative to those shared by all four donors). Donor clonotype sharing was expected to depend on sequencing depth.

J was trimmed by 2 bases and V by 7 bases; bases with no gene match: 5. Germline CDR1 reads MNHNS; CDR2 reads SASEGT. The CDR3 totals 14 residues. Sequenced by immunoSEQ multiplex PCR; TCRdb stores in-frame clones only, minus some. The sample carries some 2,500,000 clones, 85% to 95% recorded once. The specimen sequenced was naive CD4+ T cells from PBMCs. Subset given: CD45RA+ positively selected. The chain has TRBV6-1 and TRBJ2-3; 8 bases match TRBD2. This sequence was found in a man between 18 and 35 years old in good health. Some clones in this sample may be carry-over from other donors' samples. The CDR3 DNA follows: TGTGCCAGCAAGACTAGCGATTCCACAGATACGCAGTATTTT. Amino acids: CASKTSDSTDTQYF.